Listed below are T cell receptor beta chains from one sample, sequenced in a study of siplizumab effects on memory and regulatory T cells. The table came from immunoSEQ multiplex PCR; TCRdb's copy has only in-frame clones and leaves some out. The table includes about 75,000 clones, around 93% detected once. The sequenced sample was CD8+ T cells sorted from blood. Every receptor here comes from a human donor in good health. CDR3s leave out the opening cysteine and the closing phenylalanine or tryptophan. Each record gives: CDR3 protein, V gene, J gene.

cdr3_aa: ASSLTVAYEQY
v_call: TRBV27
j_call: TRBJ2-7

cdr3_aa: ASSQGGQGAGSEQF
v_call: TRBV4-1
j_call: TRBJ2-1

cdr3_aa: ASSLMGGSEQY
v_call: TRBV7-7
j_call: TRBJ2-7

cdr3_aa: ASSYSRGSSYEQY
v_call: TRBV6-5
j_call: TRBJ2-7

cdr3_aa: ASSLAFLAGSSTDTQY
v_call: TRBV5-1
j_call: TRBJ2-3

cdr3_aa: ASSSSRTLPYEQY
v_call: TRBV28
j_call: TRBJ2-7

cdr3_aa: ASSSEFTGGGDEQF
v_call: TRBV28
j_call: TRBJ2-1

cdr3_aa: ASSGGGATDTQY
v_call: TRBV2
j_call: TRBJ2-3

cdr3_aa: ASRPQGNYGYT
v_call: TRBV27
j_call: TRBJ1-2

cdr3_aa: ASSILFPPNEQF
v_call: TRBV19
j_call: TRBJ2-1

cdr3_aa: ASSVRTSGGARNEQY
v_call: TRBV2
j_call: TRBJ2-7